The T cell receptor beta chain under discussion was sequenced for a study of blood T cell repertoires in COVID-19. Study overall: Sites across the United States, Italy and Spain contributed samples from acute and convalescent COVID-19.

Germline V CDR1 and CDR2: MNHEY, SVGAGI. This CDR3 region has 13 residues. The ends were cut back, 7 bases at V and 3 bases at J, with 10 bases in the middle. In the original workflow: By means of reference gene primer amplification, nucleated cell counts were estimated. Profiling relied on immunoSEQ multiplex PCR, and the TCRdb table lists in-frame clones only, not all of them. V, J and clone size are those of that table, while D and trimming were read from the DNA. The sample contains around 67,000 clones, about 90% of which appear only once. This chain joins TRBV6-5 and TRBJ1-5, with D possibly TRBD1 on 5 matching bases. This clonotype was sampled from a man aged 50 to 60 with active COVID-19. Input material: peripheral blood. The CDR3 region is CASTQGLNQPQHF. The DNA of the CDR3 is TGTGCCAGCACCCAGGGCCTCAATCAGCCCCAGCATTTT.